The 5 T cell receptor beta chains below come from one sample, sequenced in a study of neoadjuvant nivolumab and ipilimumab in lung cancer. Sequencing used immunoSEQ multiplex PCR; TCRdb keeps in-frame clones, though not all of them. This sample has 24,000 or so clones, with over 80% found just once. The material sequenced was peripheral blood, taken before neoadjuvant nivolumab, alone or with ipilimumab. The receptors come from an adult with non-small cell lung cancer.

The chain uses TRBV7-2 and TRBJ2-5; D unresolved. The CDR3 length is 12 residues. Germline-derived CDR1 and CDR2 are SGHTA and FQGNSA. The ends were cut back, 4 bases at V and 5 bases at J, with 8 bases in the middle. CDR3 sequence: CASSSPRETQYF. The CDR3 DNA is TGTGCCAGCAGCTCCCCCCGGGAGACCCAGTACTTC.

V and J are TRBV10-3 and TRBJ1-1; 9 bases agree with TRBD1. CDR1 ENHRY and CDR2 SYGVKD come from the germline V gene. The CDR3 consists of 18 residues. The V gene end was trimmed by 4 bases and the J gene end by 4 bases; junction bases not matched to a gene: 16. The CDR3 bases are TGTGCCATCAGTGGGAACGCCGGGACAGGGAAGACAAGCACTGAAGCTTTCTTT. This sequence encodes CAISGNAGTGKTSTEAFF.

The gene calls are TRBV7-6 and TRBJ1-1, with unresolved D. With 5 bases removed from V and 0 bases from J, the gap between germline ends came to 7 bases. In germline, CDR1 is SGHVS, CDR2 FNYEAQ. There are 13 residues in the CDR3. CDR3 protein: CASSRTLNTEAFF. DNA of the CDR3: TGTGCCAGCAGCCGTACACTGAACACTGAAGCTTTCTTT.

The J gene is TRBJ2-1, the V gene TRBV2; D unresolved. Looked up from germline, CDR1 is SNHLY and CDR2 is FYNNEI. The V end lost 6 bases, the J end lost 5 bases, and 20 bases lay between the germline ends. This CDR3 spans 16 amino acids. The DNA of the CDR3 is TGTGCCAGCAGCCCAACCGGGCCCTCAGGCAACAATGAGCAGTTCTTC. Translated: CASSPTGPSGNNEQFF.

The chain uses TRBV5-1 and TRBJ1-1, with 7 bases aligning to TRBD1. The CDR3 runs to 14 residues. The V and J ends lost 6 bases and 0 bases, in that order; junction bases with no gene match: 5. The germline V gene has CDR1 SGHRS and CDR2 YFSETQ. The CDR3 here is CASKRQGLNTEAFF. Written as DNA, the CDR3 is TGCGCCAGCAAACGACAGGGTCTGAACACTGAAGCTTTCTTT.